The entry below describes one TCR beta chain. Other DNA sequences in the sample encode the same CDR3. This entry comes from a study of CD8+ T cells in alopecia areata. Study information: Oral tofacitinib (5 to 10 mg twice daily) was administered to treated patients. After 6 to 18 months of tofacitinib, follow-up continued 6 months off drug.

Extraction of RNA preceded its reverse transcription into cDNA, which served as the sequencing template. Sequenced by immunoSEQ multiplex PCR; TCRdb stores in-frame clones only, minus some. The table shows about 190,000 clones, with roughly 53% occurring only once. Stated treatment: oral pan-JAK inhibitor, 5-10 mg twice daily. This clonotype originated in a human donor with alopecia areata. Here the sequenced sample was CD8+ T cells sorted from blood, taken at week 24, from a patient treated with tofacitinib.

The CDR3 region is CASSNEQFF. CDR3 DNA: TGTGCCAGCTCTAATGAGCAGTTCTTC. This chain uses TRBV2 with TRBJ2-1, with no clear D. Germline values: CDR1 SNHLY, CDR2 FYNNEI. The ends were cut back, 8 bases at V and 7 bases at J, with 3 bases in the middle. The CDR3 has 9 residues. Based on the CDR3 plus reference TRBV2 and TRBJ2-1, the full variable domain is EPEVTQTPSHQVTQMGQEVILRCVPISNHLYFYWYRQILGQKVEFLVSFYNNEISEKSEIFDDQFSVERPDGSNFTLKIRSTKLEDSAMYFCASSNEQFFGPGTRLTVL.